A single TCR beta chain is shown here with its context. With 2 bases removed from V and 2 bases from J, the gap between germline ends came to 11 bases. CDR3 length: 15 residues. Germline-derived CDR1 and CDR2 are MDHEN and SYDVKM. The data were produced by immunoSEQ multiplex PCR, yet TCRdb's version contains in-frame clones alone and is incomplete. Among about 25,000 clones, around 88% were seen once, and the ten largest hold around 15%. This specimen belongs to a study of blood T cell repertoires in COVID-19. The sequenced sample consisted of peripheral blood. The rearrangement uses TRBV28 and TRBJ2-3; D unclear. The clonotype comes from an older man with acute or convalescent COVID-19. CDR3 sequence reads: CASSLPTEITDTQYF. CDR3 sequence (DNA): TGTGCCAGCAGTTTACCTACGGAGATCACAGATACGCAGTATTTT.